The 31 T cell receptor beta chains below come from one sample, sequenced in a study of graft-versus-host responses after intestinal transplantation. Assay used: immunoSEQ multiplex PCR; TCRdb lists only in-frame clones, some missing. The table shows over 75,000 clones, with about 82% occurring only once. The material sequenced was PBMCs, taken 255 days after intestinal transplant. The source is a human patient who received an intestinal transplant, so some T cells may come from the graft donor.

The chain links TRBV2 to TRBJ2-1; TRBD2 matches at 9 bases. J gave up 9 bases and V 4 bases, and 10 bases lay outside the gene matches. The germline gives CDR1 SNHLY, CDR2 FYNNEI. This CDR3 comprises 15 residues. CDR3 protein: CASSGAGGIVSEQFF. In DNA form, the CDR3 reads TGTGCCAGCAGTGGGGCGGGGGGGATTGTGAGTGAGCAGTTCTTC.

The chain couples TRBV7-2 to TRBJ1-5; D is unresolved. The germline V and J ends were trimmed by 4 bases and 3 bases, with 7 bases remaining between them. CDR1 is SGHTA and CDR2 is FQGNSA in the germline V gene. The CDR3 contains 13 residues. CDR3 in amino acids: CASSYGPNQPQHF. The CDR3 DNA reads as TGTGCCAGCAGCTACGGACCCAATCAGCCCCAGCATTTT.

CDR3 nucleotide sequence: TGCGCCAGCAGCCAAGCACTCGGACAGGGGAGAATTGATTTAGAGACCCAGTACTTC. Translating it yields CASSQALGQGRIDLETQYF. The chain uses TRBV4-1 and TRBJ2-5, with 9 bases that match TRBD1. V was pared by 1 base and J by 4 bases, with 16 bases of the junction left unmatched. The CDR3 sequence is 19 residues long. CDR1 is MGHRA, CDR2 YSYEKL, per germline.

The CDR3 spells CASSRVRQGTYEQYF. The DNA for the CDR3 is TGTGCCAGCAGTCGGGTCCGACAGGGGACCTACGAGCAGTACTTC. This chain uses TRBV6-1 with TRBJ2-7; TRBD1 matches 8 bases. Germline loops: CDR1 MNHNS, CDR2 SASEGT. With 5 bases clipped from V and 2 bases from J, the junction kept 8 bases outside the gene matches. This CDR3 has 15 amino acids.

This clone showed up just once. This rearrangement joins TRBV29-1 to TRBJ1-2; D ambiguous. V was trimmed by 3 bases and J by 4 bases, leaving 9 bases between them. This CDR3 is built from 12 residues. Germline V lookup: CDR1 SQVTM, CDR2 ANQGSEA. The CDR3 coding sequence is TGCAGCGTTGATGGAGGGTTCTATGGCTACACCTTC. Translation: CSVDGGFYGYTF.

The V gene is TRBV19, the J gene TRBJ2-3, with D hard to call. The CDR3 spans 16 residues. The germline CDR1 and CDR2 sequences are LNHDA and SQIVND (reference sequence). V shed 9 bases and J shed 0 bases, with 19 bases lying between them. This chain's CDR3 is CASSPRADTSTDTQYF. The CDR3 nucleotides read TGTGCCAGCTCCCCTCGGGCGGATACTAGCACAGATACGCAGTATTTT.

This chain connects TRBV6-1 to TRBJ2-5; 8 bases match TRBD2. Germline-derived CDR1 and CDR2 are MNHNS and SASEGT. V dropped 3 bases and J dropped 3; count of bases not matched to a gene: 12. CDR3 length: 17 residues. In DNA form, the CDR3 reads TGTGCCAGCAGTGATACGGGTAAACTAGCGGCCAAAGAGACCCAGTACTTC. Translated, it gives CASSDTGKLAAKETQYF.

V and J are TRBV14 and TRBJ1-3; 8 positions agree with TRBD1. V lost 2 bases, J lost 4 bases, and 7 bases stayed unmatched. Germline lookup yields CDR1 SGHDN and CDR2 FVKESK. CDR3 length equals 16 residues. This CDR3 is CASSQWGQARGNTIYF. CDR3 sequence (DNA): TGTGCCAGCAGCCAATGGGGACAGGCTCGGGGAAACACCATATATTTT.

The V call is TRBV28, the J call TRBJ2-7; D is unresolved. Germline V CDR1 and CDR2: MDHEN, SYDVKM. This CDR3 is built from 15 residues. Deletions cut 2 bases from V and 5 bases from J, with 16 bases between. The CDR3 sequence is CASSLRVAQFNEQYV. The CDR3 DNA is TGTGCCAGCAGTTTAAGGGTAGCCCAGTTCAACGAGCAGTACGTC.

V usage is TRBV7-9 and J usage is TRBJ2-7; 7 bases agree with TRBD2. The trim removed 3 bases at V and 5 bases at J, leaving 7 bases unmatched. The CDR3 loop spans 14 amino acids. Germline CDR1 SEHNR, CDR2 FQNEAQ (reference sequence). The CDR3 sequence is CASSFEGGYNEQYF. CDR3 nucleotides: TGTGCCAGCAGCTTTGAGGGAGGGTATAACGAGCAGTACTTC.

This clone has a single count. This chain joins TRBV27 and TRBJ2-3; 15 nucleotides match TRBD2. Germline-derived CDR1 and CDR2 are MNHEY and SMNVEV (reference sequence). The CDR3 sequence is 19 residues long. J gave up 5 bases and V 5 bases, and 14 bases lay outside the gene matches. The CDR3 nucleotides are TGTGCCAGCAGTCCCACTCCTCCGGGACTAGCGGGGGGAGTAGATACGCAGTATTTT. Residues: CASSPTPPGLAGGVDTQYF.

In DNA form, the CDR3 reads TGTGCCAGCAGCACCGGTCCGGGACAGGGTAGGGAGCAGTACTTC. It yields the protein CASSTGPGQGREQYF. V usage is TRBV13 and J usage is TRBJ2-7; 9 positions match TRBD1. The CDR3 loop spans 15 amino acids. Germline CDR1 is PRHDT and CDR2 is FYEKMQ (reference sequence). The V gene end was trimmed by 5 bases and the J gene end by 7 bases; junction bases not matched to a gene: 12.

The V and J genes are TRBV6-4 and TRBJ2-3; 8 bases are shared with TRBD2. The CDR3 spans 15 residues. The V gene end was trimmed by 0 bases and the J gene end by 1 base; junction bases not matched to a gene: 0. Germline-derived CDR1 and CDR2 are MRHNA and SNTAGT. The CDR3 sequence is CASSDSRGGTDTQYF. DNA for the CDR3: TGTGCCAGCAGTGACTCGCGGGGGGGCACAGATACGCAGTATTTT.

The CDR3 DNA is TGTGCCAGTAGTCCCGGGGGACTGGGCTACGAGCAGTACTTC. Residues: CASSPGGLGYEQYF. The V gene is TRBV19, the J gene TRBJ2-7; D is possibly TRBD2 (6 bases). The CDR3 consists of 14 residues. The V and J ends lost 5 bases and 3 bases respectively, with 14 bases between them. Germline V gives CDR1 LNHDA, CDR2 SQIVND (reference sequence).

In its sample, this clone was seen once. The rearrangement uses TRBV15 and TRBJ2-5; D call uncertain. Looked up from germline, CDR1 is LNHNV and CDR2 is YYDKDF (reference sequence). The CDR3 is 14 residues long. With 1 base removed from V and 5 bases from J, the gap between germline ends came to 11 bases. CDR3 loop: CATSRGGADETQYF. The CDR3 DNA reads as TGTGCCACCAGCAGAGGCGGCGCCGACGAGACCCAGTACTTC.

This chain connects TRBV28 to TRBJ2-2; D possibly corresponds to TRBD2 (5 bases). V shed 6 bases and J shed 5 bases, with 16 bases lying between them. Germline assignment: CDR1 MDHEN and CDR2 SYDVKM. The CDR3 covers 15 residues. Here the CDR3 reads CASRGWESGTGELFF. The CDR3 region has the DNA TGTGCCAGCAGGGGGTGGGAATCGGGAACCGGGGAGCTGTTTTTT.

The chain is built from TRBV6-5 and TRBJ2-3, with D maybe TRBD2 (6 bases). Germline lookup yields CDR1 MNHEY and CDR2 SVGAGI. V lost 6 bases and J 0 bases, leaving 13 bases between the germline ends. The CDR3 covers 15 residues. The CDR3 nucleotides read TGTGCCAGCAGCCTAGGACTACACAGCACAGATACGCAGTATTTT. Its translation is CASSLGLHSTDTQYF.

The V and J genes are TRBV5-1 and TRBJ2-5; 7 nucleotides line up with TRBD2. J gave up 1 base and V 7 bases, and 7 bases lay outside the gene matches. This CDR3 contains 14 residues. Germline CDR1 and CDR2: SGHRS and YFSETQ. The CDR3, as DNA: TGCGCCAGCGGGAGGGACCCAACCCAAGAGACCCAGTACTTC. Translating gives CASGRDPTQETQYF. Combining the CDR3 with reference TRBV5-1 and TRBJ2-5 gives the whole variable domain KAGVTQTPRYLIKTRGQQVTLSCSPISGHRSVSWYQQTPGQGLQFLFEYFSETQRNKGNFPGRFSGRQFSNSRSEMNVSTLELGDSALYLCASGRDPTQETQYFGPGTRLLVL.

The chain employs TRBV29-1 and TRBJ1-2, with D possibly matching TRBD1 (6 bases). The length of the CDR3 is 11 residues. Per the germline V gene, CDR1 is SQVTM and CDR2 is ANQGSEA. V lost 0 bases and J 7 bases, leaving 6 bases between the germline ends. The CDR3 DNA reads as TGCAGCGTTGAAGACAGGGGTGGCTACACCTTC. Its translation is CSVEDRGGYTF.

This clone was seen a single time. The genes are TRBV28 and TRBJ1-1; 8 bases are a match to TRBD1. Germline V lookup: CDR1 MDHEN, CDR2 SYDVKM. V lost 5 bases and J lost 1; bases outside the gene matches: 6. The CDR3 consists of 15 residues. The CDR3 protein is CASSPTGTGNTEAFF. CDR3 DNA: TGTGCCAGCAGTCCTACCGGGACAGGGAACACTGAAGCTTTCTTT.

The rearrangement uses TRBV28 and TRBJ2-7; a weak D match, TRBD1 (6 bases). Deletions cut 10 bases from V and 2 bases from J, with 21 bases between. Germline assignment: CDR1 MDHEN and CDR2 SYDVKM. This CDR3 is built from 15 residues. This CDR3 is CATVGYRAPPYEQYF. CDR3 nucleotide sequence: TGTGCCACCGTCGGCTACAGGGCCCCCCCCTACGAGCAGTACTTC.

This sequence joins TRBV5-5 and TRBJ1-5, with 7 nucleotides matching TRBD1. CDR3 size: 14 residues. V shed 3 bases, J shed 4 bases, and the junction held 4 bases outside the gene matches. The V gene's germline CDR1 is SGHKS and CDR2 YYEKEE (reference sequence). This CDR3 is CASSSTGQNQPQHF. Here the CDR3 DNA reads TGTGCCAGCAGCTCGACAGGGCAGAATCAGCCCCAGCATTTT.

The rearrangement joins TRBV29-1 to TRBJ2-7, with TRBD2 matching 12 bases. The CDR3 length is 17 residues. Germline CDR1 is SQVTM and CDR2 is ANQGSEA. V shed 6 bases, J shed 0 bases, and the junction held 12 bases outside the gene matches. CDR3: CSVNRGRTSGISYEQYF. DNA for the CDR3: TGCAGCGTGAACAGGGGCCGGACTAGCGGGATCTCCTACGAGCAGTACTTC.

This chain connects TRBV5-6 to TRBJ2-5, with 13 bases that match TRBD2. With V trimmed by 5 bases and J by 4 bases, 8 bases remained unmatched. In germline, CDR1 is SGHDT, CDR2 YYEEEE. The CDR3 has 16 residues. The CDR3 nucleotides are TGTGCCAGCAGTTCACTAGCGGGGGGGCGGTTAGAGACCCAGTACTTC. This translates into CASSSLAGGRLETQYF.

CDR3 in DNA: TGTGCCAGCGGCATAGACAGGAAGGGGTACAATGAGCAGTTCTTC. This encodes CASGIDRKGYNEQFF. The chain uses TRBV6-1 and TRBJ2-1; D might be TRBD1 (6 bases). CDR1 MNHNS and CDR2 SASEGT come from the germline V gene. V was pared by 8 bases and J by 4 bases, with 18 bases between. The CDR3 contains 15 residues.

The V and J genes are TRBV21-1 and TRBJ2-7. TRBV21-1 is classified as a pseudogene. This CDR3 is built from 16 residues. CDR3 DNA: TGTGCCAGCAGCTCCCAAGGAGAAGGGCAGATATACGAGCAGTACTTC. Translated, it gives CASSSQGEGQIYEQYF.

The chain carries TRBV29-1 and TRBJ1-1; D unresolved. The CDR3 is 11 residues long. Germline CDR1 and CDR2: SQVTM and ANQGSEA. The V end was cut by 3 bases, the J end by 8 bases, with 10 bases between. The CDR3: CSVEEDAEAFF. The CDR3 DNA reads as TGCAGCGTTGAGGAGGATGCGGAAGCTTTCTTT.

This clone showed up just a few times. J is TRBJ2-7 and V is TRBV6-6, with 8 bases aligning to TRBD2. The CDR3 contains 14 residues. Germline V lookup: CDR1 MNHNY, CDR2 SVGAGI (reference sequence). V lost 5 bases and J lost 0; bases outside the gene matches: 3. Here the CDR3 reads CASSTGTSSYEQYF. The CDR3 coding sequence is TGTGCCAGCAGTACCGGGACTAGCTCCTACGAGCAGTACTTC.

The chain combines TRBV5-1 with TRBJ2-2; 9 bases match TRBD1. This CDR3 spans 16 amino acids. The germline CDR1 and CDR2 sequences are SGHRS and YFSETQ. Trimming took 4 bases from V and 2 from J; bases not matched to a gene: 6. The CDR3 here is CASSPRTGANTGELFF. The CDR3 coding sequence is TGCGCCAGCAGCCCAAGGACAGGGGCTAACACCGGGGAGCTGTTTTTT.

The J gene is TRBJ2-3, the V gene TRBV7-9; D remains unclear. The CDR3 has 16 amino acids. Germline V CDR1 and CDR2: SEHNR, FQNEAQ (reference sequence). Deletions cut 10 bases from V and 4 bases from J, with 24 bases between. The CDR3 region has the DNA TGTGCCACTTTAGGGTTAGATGCGCAGGTGGCAGATACGCAGTATTTT. This encodes CATLGLDAQVADTQYF. The full variable domain, with the rest looked up from reference TRBV7-9 and TRBJ2-3, is DTGVSQNPRHKITKRGQNVTFRCDPISEHNRLYWYRQTLGQGPEFLTYFQNEAQLEKSRLLSDRFSAERPKGSFSTLEIQRTEQGDSAMYLCATLGLDAQVADTQYFGPGTRLTVL.

The chain is built from TRBV7-9 and TRBJ2-5, with 7 bases lining up with TRBD1. The CDR3 is 16 amino acids. V was pared by 6 bases and J by 1 base, with 11 bases of the junction left unmatched. CDR1 and CDR2 from the germline V gene are SEHNR and FQNEAQ (reference sequence). CDR3 in amino acids: CASRPRTGPGQETQYF. The CDR3 DNA is TGTGCCAGCAGACCTAGGACAGGCCCTGGCCAAGAGACCCAGTACTTC. The full variable domain, completed using reference TRBV7-9 and TRBJ2-5, is DTGVSQNPRHKITKRGQNVTFRCDPISEHNRLYWYRQTLGQGPEFLTYFQNEAQLEKSRLLSDRFSAERPKGSFSTLEIQRTEQGDSAMYLCASRPRTGPGQETQYFGPGTRLLVL.